This TCR beta chain was recorded in a study of blood T cells in healthy people across ages. Study results and caveats: Unsorted PBMC input precluded a conclusive naive versus antigen-experienced comparison.

Of note for this clonotype: Its cognate antigen is unknown.

It was with a sample-barcoded 5' primer and a J-beta primer mix that a second PCR of roughly 7 to 12 cycles was run. One entry per CDR3 protein, called by TCRdb with MiXCR from the 5' RACE reads. The profile shows 950,000 to 1,200,000 distinct CDR3 sequences, 30% to 40% of them singletons. The V gene lost 4 bases and the J gene lost 6 bases, with 10 bases spanning the gap. This CDR3 comprises 14 residues. Germline V CDR1 and CDR2: SEHNR, FQNEAQ (reference sequence). Caucasian individuals from Russia who were healthy and aged 6 to 90 acted as donors. Researchers collected approximately 9.5 milliliters of peripheral blood from every single donor.

The specimen was blood. The chain combines TRBV7-9 with TRBJ2-6, with D possibly TRBD2 on 5 matching bases. This TCR derives from a man between 18 and 35 years old in good health. CDR3 in amino acids: CASSYLDSANVLTF. The CDR3 DNA sequence: TGTGCCAGCAGCTACTTGGACTCGGCCAACGTCCTGACTTTC.